Below are 4 T cell receptor beta chains sequenced from a single sample in a study of identical twins. TCRdb re-analysed the 5' RACE reads in MiXCR, keeping a single row per CDR3 protein. The repertoire includes approximately 600,000 distinct CDR3 sequences, 7.5% to 10% of them detected once, and around 3% sits in the top ten. These data were also reused for a study on yellow fever vaccine responses in identical twins.

The sequenced sample was PBMCs. Source of these receptors: a young woman in good health.

This clonotype has at least ten counts. The V call is TRBV29-1, the J call TRBJ2-3; no definite D call. The V gene lost 0 bases and the J gene lost 4 bases, with 5 bases spanning the gap. CDR1 and CDR2 from the germline V gene are SQVTM and ANQGSEA. The CDR3 is 12 residues long. The CDR3 loop is CSVEDAADTQYF. The CDR3 coding sequence is TGCAGCGTTGAAGACGCCGCAGATACGCAGTATTTT.

This clonotype has a handful of counts. The J gene is TRBJ1-1, the V gene TRBV5-1; D uncertain. V was cut by 6 bases and J by 1 base, with 16 bases left in between. CDR3 size: 15 residues. Germline V gene data show CDR1 as SGHRS and CDR2 as YFSETQ. For the CDR3, the DNA is TGCGCCAGCACGGGCAGGCTAGGTGAGAACACTGAAGCTTTCTTT. Protein product: CASTGRLGENTEAFF.

This clonotype was detected only a few times. The genes are TRBV7-2 and TRBJ2-7; TRBD1 or TRBD2 may be the D gene (6 bases each). CDR1 is SGHTA, CDR2 FQGNSA, per germline. The germline V and J ends were trimmed by 5 bases and 6 bases, with 20 bases remaining between them. This CDR3 comprises 15 residues. The CDR3: CASSPRLVQGGEQYF. In DNA, the CDR3 is TGTGCCAGCAGCCCTAGGCTCGTACAGGGAGGCGAGCAGTACTTC. Full variable domain (rest looked up from reference TRBV7-2 and TRBJ2-7): GAGVSQSPSNKVTEKGKDVELRCDPISGHTALYWYRQSLGQGLEFLIYFQGNSAPDKSGLPSDRFSAERTGGSVSTLTIQRTQQEDSAVYLCASSPRLVQGGEQYFGPGTRLTVT.

The V gene is TRBV30, the J gene TRBJ2-7; the match to TRBD1 covers 7 bases. The CDR3 extends over 14 amino acids. Trimming removed 1 base from V and 3 bases from J; junction bases left unmatched: 6. Germline CDR1 GTSNPN, CDR2 SVGIG (reference sequence). The CDR3 region is CAWSGDSYNYEQYF. CDR3 nucleotides: TGTGCCTGGAGTGGGGACAGTTATAACTACGAGCAGTACTTC. Together with reference TRBV30 and TRBJ2-7, the CDR3 gives the full variable domain: SQTIHQWPATLVQPVGSPLSLECTVEGTSNPNLYWYRQAAGRGLQLLFYSVGIGQISSEVPQNLSASRPQDRQFILSSKKLLLSDSGFYLCAWSGDSYNYEQYFGPGTRLTVT.